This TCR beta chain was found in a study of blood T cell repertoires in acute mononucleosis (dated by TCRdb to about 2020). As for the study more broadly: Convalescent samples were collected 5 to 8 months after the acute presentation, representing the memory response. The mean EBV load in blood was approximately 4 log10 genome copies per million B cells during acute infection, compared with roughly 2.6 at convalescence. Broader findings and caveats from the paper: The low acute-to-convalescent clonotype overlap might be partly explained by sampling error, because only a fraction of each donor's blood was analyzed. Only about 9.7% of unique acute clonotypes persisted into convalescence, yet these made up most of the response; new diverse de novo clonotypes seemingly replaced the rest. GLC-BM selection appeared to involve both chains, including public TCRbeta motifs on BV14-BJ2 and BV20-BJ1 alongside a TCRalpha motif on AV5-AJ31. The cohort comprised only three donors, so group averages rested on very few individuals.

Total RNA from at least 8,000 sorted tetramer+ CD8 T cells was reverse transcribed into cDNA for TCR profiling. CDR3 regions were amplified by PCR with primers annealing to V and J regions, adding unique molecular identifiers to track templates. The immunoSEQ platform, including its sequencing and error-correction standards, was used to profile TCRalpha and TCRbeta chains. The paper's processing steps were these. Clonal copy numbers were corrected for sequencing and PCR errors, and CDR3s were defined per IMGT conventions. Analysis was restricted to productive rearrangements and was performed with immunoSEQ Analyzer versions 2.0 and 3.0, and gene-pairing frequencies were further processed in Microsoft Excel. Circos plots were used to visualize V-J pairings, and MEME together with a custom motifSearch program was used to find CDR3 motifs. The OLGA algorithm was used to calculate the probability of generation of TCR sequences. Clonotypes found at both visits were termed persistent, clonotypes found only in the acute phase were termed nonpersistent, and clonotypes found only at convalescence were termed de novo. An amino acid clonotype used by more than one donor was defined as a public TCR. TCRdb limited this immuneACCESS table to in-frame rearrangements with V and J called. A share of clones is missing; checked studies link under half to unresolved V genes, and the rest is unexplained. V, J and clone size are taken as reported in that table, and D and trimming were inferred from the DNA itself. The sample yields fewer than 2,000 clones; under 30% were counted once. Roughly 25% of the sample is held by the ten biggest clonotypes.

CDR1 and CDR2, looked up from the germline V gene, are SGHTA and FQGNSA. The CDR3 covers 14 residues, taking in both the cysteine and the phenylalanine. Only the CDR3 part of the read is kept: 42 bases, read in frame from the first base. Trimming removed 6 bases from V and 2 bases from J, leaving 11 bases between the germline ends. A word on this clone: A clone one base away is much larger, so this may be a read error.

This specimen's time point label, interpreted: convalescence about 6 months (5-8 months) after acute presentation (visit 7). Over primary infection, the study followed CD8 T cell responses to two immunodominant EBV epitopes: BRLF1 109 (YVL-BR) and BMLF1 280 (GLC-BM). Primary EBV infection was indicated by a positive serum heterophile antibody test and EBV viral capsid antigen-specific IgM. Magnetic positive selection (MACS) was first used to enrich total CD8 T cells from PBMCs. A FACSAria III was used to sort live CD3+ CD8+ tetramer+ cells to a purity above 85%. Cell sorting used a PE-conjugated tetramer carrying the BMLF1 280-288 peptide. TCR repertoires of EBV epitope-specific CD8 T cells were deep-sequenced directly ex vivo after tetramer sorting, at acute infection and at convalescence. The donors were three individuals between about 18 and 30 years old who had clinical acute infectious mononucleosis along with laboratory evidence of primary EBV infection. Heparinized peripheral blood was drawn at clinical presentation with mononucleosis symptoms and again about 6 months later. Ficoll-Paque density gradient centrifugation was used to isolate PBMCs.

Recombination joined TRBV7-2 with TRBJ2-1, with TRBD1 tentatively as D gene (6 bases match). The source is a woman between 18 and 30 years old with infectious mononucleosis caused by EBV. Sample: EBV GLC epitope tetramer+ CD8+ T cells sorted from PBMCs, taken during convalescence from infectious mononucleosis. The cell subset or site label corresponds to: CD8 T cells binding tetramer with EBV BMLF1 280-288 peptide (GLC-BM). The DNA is TGTGCCAGCAGGGACAGCGGAGCCTACAATGAGCAGTTCTTC. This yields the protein CASRDSGAYNEQFF.